The clone carrying this TCR beta chain has just a few counts. This table comes from immunoSEQ multiplex PCR, and its TCRdb copy is limited to in-frame clones, with some not included. The data show around 90,000 clones, approximately 83% seen once. The sample comes from a study of radiotherapy plus CTLA-4 blockade in lung cancer. The CDR3 sequence is 15 residues long. The germline CDR1 and CDR2 sequences are SGHDT and YYEEEE. Trimming stripped 4 bases from V and 1 base from J, with 11 bases between. The sequencing here drew on peripheral blood, taken from a patient treated with radiotherapy plus ipilimumab. This TCR was sampled from a human donor with non-small cell lung cancer who had stable disease on radiotherapy plus ipilimumab. The chain employs TRBV5-6 and TRBJ2-2; D might be TRBD2 (6 bases). CDR3 in DNA: TGTGCCAGCAGCGAACGGGGGTTGAACACCGGGGAGCTGTTTTTT. Translating it yields CASSERGLNTGELFF.